Detailed here is one T cell receptor (beta chain). Its target is unknown. V dropped 2 bases and J dropped 4; count of bases not matched to a gene: 0. The germline gives CDR1 KGHSH, CDR2 LQKENI. The CDR3 spans 13 residues. The PCR ran on 60 Vbeta and 13 Jbeta primers. Using immunoSEQ multiplex PCR, the repertoire was profiled, and TCRdb retains in-frame clones only, with some absent. Counted here are around 97,000 clones, more than 65% occurring once; the ten biggest clones make up 9% to 12%. This record comes from a study of cytomegalovirus exposure and HLA in healthy donors. Study conclusions and caveats: Most CMV-associated TCR beta chains were later found to appear HLA-restricted. A previous analysis found most TCR beta V segments productive roughly 87% or roughly 30% of the time. The study designated roughly 150 TCR beta chains cytomegalovirus-associated. Several top significant clusters appeared, in a later analysis, to be linked to common viral pathogens.

The V and J genes are TRBV18 and TRBJ1-2, with 8 bases that match TRBD1. The sample taken for sequencing was PBMCs. The TCR comes from a woman aged 18-30 years in good health and CMV-seropositive. The CDR3 region is CASSPGQGYGYTF. The CDR3, as DNA: TGTGCCAGCTCACCAGGACAGGGCTATGGCTACACCTTC.